These 31 T cell receptor beta chains originate from one sample sequenced in a study of shared clonotypes between healthy human individuals. Clones were sequenced by immunoSEQ multiplex PCR, and TCRdb holds only the in-frame ones, with some missing. The data hold over 2 million clones, with roughly 95% observed a single time. The source material was naive CD4+ T cells sorted from blood. Subset: CD45RA+ positively selected. These receptor sequences come from a young man in good health.

As regards this clone: At the DNA level, this CDR3 is encoded by other sequences in the same sample as well. V usage is TRBV10-1 and J usage is TRBJ2-5; D ambiguous. The CDR3 consists of 11 residues. The germline gives CDR1 WNHNN, CDR2 SYGVQD (reference sequence). V was pared by 3 bases and J by 5 bases, with 4 bases between. This CDR3 reads CASSDRETQYF. As DNA, the CDR3 is TGCGCCAGCAGTGATCGGGAGACCCAGTACTTC.

The chain links TRBV18 to TRBJ1-2; 9 bases are a match to TRBD1. Trimming took 3 bases from V and 5 from J; bases not matched to a gene: 7. The CDR3 spans 15 residues. Germline loops: CDR1 KGHSH, CDR2 LQKENI. CDR3 sequence reads: CASSPTGTGPYGYTF. The CDR3 DNA reads TGTGCCAGCTCACCCACCGGGACAGGGCCTTATGGCTACACCTTC. The variable domain in full, completed from reference TRBV18 and TRBJ1-2, reads NAGVMQNPRHLVRRRGQEARLRCSPMKGHSHVYWYRQLPEEGLKFMVYLQKENIIDESGMPKERFSAEFPKEGPSILRIQQVVRGDSAAYFCASSPTGTGPYGYTFGSGTRLTVV.

Notes on this clone: Within the sample, other DNA sequences also encode this same CDR3. This sequence joins TRBV7-2 and TRBJ2-7; D is undetermined. Germline CDR1 and CDR2: SGHTA and FQGNSA. The CDR3 is 12 amino acids. Between the trimmed V and J ends, which lost 5 bases and 3 bases, there was a span of 8 bases. This chain's CDR3 is CASSPDGYEQYF. CDR3 DNA: TGTGCCAGCAGCCCAGATGGCTACGAGCAGTACTTC.

This clone was seen repeatedly, ten times or more. V usage is TRBV11-2 and J usage is TRBJ2-5; 8 bases are a match to TRBD1. The CDR3 is made up of 16 amino acids. The trim removed 5 bases at V and 7 bases at J, leaving 15 bases unmatched. CDR1 SGHAT and CDR2 FQNNGV come from the germline V gene. The CDR3 is CASSLLNRGTIRTQYF. DNA for the CDR3: TGTGCCAGCAGCCTCCTCAACAGGGGGACCATTCGGACCCAGTACTTC.

The rearrangement links TRBV2 to TRBJ1-1; D perhaps matches TRBD1 (5 bases). V lost 3 bases and J lost 1, with 9 bases in between. Germline values: CDR1 SNHLY, CDR2 FYNNEI. CDR3 length: 14 residues. CDR3 region: CASSEGTWNTEAFF. CDR3 coding DNA: TGTGCCAGCAGTGAGGGGACGTGGAACACTGAAGCTTTCTTT.

The chain is built from TRBV5-6 and TRBJ2-1, with D perhaps assigned TRBD1 or TRBD2 (5 bases each). CDR1 is SGHDT, CDR2 YYEEEE, per germline. The CDR3 runs to 13 residues. Trimming cost V 3 bases and J 5 bases, with 9 bases left between them. This CDR3 reads CASSSGTDNEQFF. The CDR3 DNA follows: TGTGCCAGCAGCTCCGGGACGGACAATGAGCAGTTCTTC.

With regard to this clone: The sample holds other DNA sequences that translate to the same CDR3. CDR3 in amino acids: CAISGENEQFF. In DNA, the CDR3 is TGTGCCATCAGTGGAGAGAATGAGCAGTTCTTC. The rearrangement joins TRBV10-3 to TRBJ2-1; no clear D. The V and J ends lost 4 bases and 7 bases respectively, with 5 bases between them. The germline V gene encodes CDR1 ENHRY and CDR2 SYGVKD. The CDR3 runs to 11 residues.

This clone has just one count. The J gene is TRBJ2-6, the V gene TRBV29-1; possibly TRBD2 for D (6 bases). This CDR3 spans 15 amino acids. Germline CDR1 SQVTM, CDR2 ANQGSEA. Trimming took 4 bases from V and 1 from J, leaving 11 bases between them. The CDR3, as DNA: TGCAGCGTTGGAGGGACTTTATCTGGGGCCAACGTCCTGACTTTC. Translated: CSVGGTLSGANVLTF.

The chain carries TRBV15 and TRBJ2-2, with TRBD2 as a possible D gene (5 bases). Germline values: CDR1 LNHNV, CDR2 YYDKDF (reference sequence). The CDR3 length is 19 residues. V was cut by 2 bases and J by 3 bases, with 22 bases left in between. The CDR3 sequence: CATSRSRPGLLGDTGELFF. The CDR3 DNA is TGTGCCACCAGCAGATCGAGACCGGGCCTTCTCGGGGACACCGGGGAGCTGTTTTTT.

This clone was seen just once. Other DNA sequences in this sample translate to the same CDR3. This sequence joins TRBV7-2 and TRBJ1-5; D ambiguous. Trimming pared 1 base from V and 5 bases from J, leaving 6 bases between. The germline V gene has CDR1 SGHTA and CDR2 FQGNSA. The CDR3 spans 13 residues. CDR3 sequence: CASSLVSDQPQHF. In DNA form, the CDR3 reads TGTGCCAGCAGCTTAGTCAGCGATCAGCCCCAGCATTTT.

Remarks on this clone: Other DNA sequences from this sample encode an identical CDR3 as well. The chain is built from TRBV9 and TRBJ2-7; possible D gene TRBD2, 5 bases. V dropped 0 bases and J dropped 0 bases, with 10 bases sitting between them. The germline CDR1 and CDR2 sequences are SGDLS and YYNGEE. This CDR3 region has 15 residues. The CDR3 DNA follows: TGTGCCAGCAGCGTAGCGGGATCCAGCTCCTACGAGCAGTACTTC. Translating gives CASSVAGSSSYEQYF. Together with reference TRBV9 and TRBJ2-7, the CDR3 gives the full variable domain: DSGVTQTPKHLITATGQRVTLRCSPRSGDLSVYWYQQSLDQGLQFLIQYYNGEERAKGNILERFSAQQFPDLHSELNLSSLELGDSALYFCASSVAGSSSYEQYFGPGTRLTVT.

The chain links TRBV6-6 to TRBJ1-5, with D hard to call. CDR1 is MNHNY and CDR2 is SVGAGI in the germline V gene (reference sequence). Trimming took 6 bases from V and 6 from J, leaving 9 bases between them. The CDR3 has 12 amino acids. In DNA, the CDR3 is TGTGCCAGCAGGGTAGCATCTCAGCCCCAGCATTTT. It encodes CASRVASQPQHF.

The chain is built from TRBV4-1 and TRBJ2-5; 8 bases agree with TRBD1. The germline V gene has CDR1 MGHRA and CDR2 YSYEKL. The CDR3 contains 17 residues. The junction had 9 bases not matched to a gene; V was cut back by 2 bases and J by 1 base. Here the CDR3 DNA reads TGCGCCAGCAGCCAACCCCCCGGACAGGGCCTCCAAGAGACCCAGTACTTC. Amino acids: CASSQPPGQGLQETQYF.

The V call is TRBV7-9, the J call TRBJ2-7, with D maybe TRBD2 (6 bases). The CDR3 totals 13 residues. Germline V CDR1 and CDR2: SEHNR, FQNEAQ (reference sequence). V lost 2 bases, J lost 7 bases, and 12 bases lay in between. The CDR3 DNA is TGTGCCAGCAGCTTATACCAACGGGGGGAGCAGTACTTC. This encodes CASSLYQRGEQYF. Supplemented by reference TRBV7-9 and TRBJ2-7, the full variable domain reads DTGVSQNPRHKITKRGQNVTFRCDPISEHNRLYWYRQTLGQGPEFLTYFQNEAQLEKSRLLSDRFSAERPKGSFSTLEIQRTEQGDSAMYLCASSLYQRGEQYFGPGTRLTVT.

The V call is TRBV7-2, the J call TRBJ2-3; D gene uncertain. V lost 5 bases, J lost 4 bases, and 10 bases lay in between. The CDR3 contains 13 residues. The germline gives CDR1 SGHTA, CDR2 FQGNSA. For the CDR3, the DNA is TGTGCCAGCAGCCATGAGTATGCAGATACGCAGTATTTT. Translation: CASSHEYADTQYF.

The gene calls are TRBV6-1 and TRBJ2-7; D is perhaps TRBD1 (6 bases). V shed 6 bases and J shed 5 bases, with 14 bases lying between them. Germline lookup yields CDR1 MNHNS and CDR2 SASEGT. The CDR3 extends over 13 amino acids. The CDR3 nucleotides read TGTGCCAGCAGGTCCACAGGGTTCAACGAGCAGTACTTC. As protein: CASRSTGFNEQYF.

V gene TRBV6-1 combines with J gene TRBJ1-5; D remains ambiguous. The CDR3 has 13 residues. The ends were cut back, 5 bases at V and 1 base at J, with 6 bases in the middle. Germline V lookup: CDR1 MNHNS, CDR2 SASEGT. For the CDR3, the DNA is TGTGCCAGCAGTCTAATAAGCAATCAGCCCCAGCATTTT. Protein: CASSLISNQPQHF.

The table lists this clone with a count of one. The rearrangement uses TRBV9 and TRBJ1-2; 12 bases are shared with TRBD1. Per the germline V gene, CDR1 is SGDLS and CDR2 is YYNGEE. V was pared by 3 bases and J by 1 base, with 4 bases of the junction left unmatched. The CDR3 has 16 amino acids. The CDR3 nucleotides are TGTGCCAGCAGCGCCCGGGACAGGGGGCTTAACTATGGCTACACCTTC. This codes for CASSARDRGLNYGYTF.

This rearrangement joins TRBV5-1 to TRBJ2-6; D remains ambiguous. The CDR3 has 13 residues. CDR1 and CDR2 from the germline V gene are SGHRS and YFSETQ. Trimming took off 4 bases at V and 2 bases at J, with 4 bases between the two ends. CDR3 DNA: TGCGCCAGCAGCCAGACTGGGGCCAACGTCCTGACTTTC. Translated: CASSQTGANVLTF.

This chain connects TRBV10-1 to TRBJ2-3, with 7 bases aligning to TRBD1. The J segment lost 1 base and the V segment lost 6 bases, leaving 1 base of the junction unmatched. The length of the CDR3 is 13 residues. The germline V gene encodes CDR1 WNHNN and CDR2 SYGVQD (reference sequence). The CDR3 bases are TGCGCCAGCAGAGGACAGGGCACAGATACGCAGTATTTT. It translates to CASRGQGTDTQYF.

A note on this clone: This same CDR3 is encoded by further DNA sequences in the sample. The chain carries TRBV18 and TRBJ2-5; D is ambiguous. CDR3 length equals 13 residues. The germline CDR1 and CDR2 sequences are KGHSH and LQKENI. Trimming took 2 bases from V and 3 from J, leaving 7 bases between them. The chain's CDR3 is CASSPIGKETQYF. CDR3 bases: TGTGCCAGCTCACCAATAGGAAAAGAGACCCAGTACTTC.

The genes are TRBV27 and TRBJ2-2, with 7 bases matching TRBD1. Trimming cost V 2 bases and J 3 bases; bases outside gene matches: 3. The CDR3 is 15 amino acids. The germline gives CDR1 MNHEY, CDR2 SMNVEV (reference sequence). The DNA of the CDR3 is TGTGCCAGCAGTTTAAGGACAGGCTACACCGGGGAGCTGTTTTTT. Its translation: CASSLRTGYTGELFF.

This sequence joins TRBV15 and TRBJ2-7, with 8 bases fitting TRBD1. The CDR3 totals 16 residues. The ends lost 2 bases at V and 1 base at J; junction bases unmatched: 7. Germline V gives CDR1 LNHNV, CDR2 YYDKDF (reference sequence). Here the CDR3 DNA reads TGTGCCACCAGCAGATCCTCGGGACAGGTGTCCTACGAGCAGTACTTC. Translated: CATSRSSGQVSYEQYF.

This sequence joins TRBV6-6 and TRBJ2-3; D not certain. Per the germline V gene, CDR1 is MNHNY and CDR2 is SVGAGI (reference sequence). CDR3 length: 16 amino acids. V lost 0 bases and J 2 bases, leaving 12 bases between the germline ends. CDR3 bases: TGTGCCAGCAGTTACTCTTTGGTGCAGATCACAGATACGCAGTATTTT. This encodes CASSYSLVQITDTQYF.

A note on this clone: Distinct nucleotide sequences in the sample also encode this CDR3. The chain uses TRBV7-9 and TRBJ1-3; D unclear. The CDR3 is 14 residues long. V lost 0 bases and J 0 bases, leaving 3 bases between the germline ends. Looked up from germline, CDR1 is SEHNR and CDR2 is FQNEAQ (reference sequence). The CDR3 loop is CASSLAVSGNTIYF. CDR3 sequence (DNA): TGTGCCAGCAGCTTAGCCGTCTCTGGAAACACCATATATTTT.

This clone was detected only once. The chain employs TRBV6-5 and TRBJ1-1; D might be TRBD1 (6 bases). Trimming took off 8 bases at V and 0 bases at J, with 10 bases between the two ends. Looked up from germline, CDR1 is MNHEY and CDR2 is SVGAGI. The CDR3 is 13 residues long. For the CDR3, the DNA is TGTGCCAGCTTTAGACAGGTGAACACTGAAGCTTTCTTT. Encoded protein: CASFRQVNTEAFF.

The chain links TRBV5-6 to TRBJ2-7; D possibly corresponds to TRBD1 (5 bases). This CDR3 spans 14 amino acids. Germline-derived CDR1 and CDR2 are SGHDT and YYEEEE. Trimming stripped 5 bases from V and 3 bases from J, with 15 bases between. CDR3 nucleotide sequence: TGTGCCAGCAGTCTCCGGGCAGGGCTCTACGAGCAGTACTTC. Its translation is CASSLRAGLYEQYF. Full variable domain (rest looked up from reference TRBV5-6 and TRBJ2-7): DAGVTQSPTHLIKTRGQQVTLRCSPKSGHDTVSWYQQALGQGPQFIFQYYEEEERQRGNFPDRFSGHQFPNYSSELNVNALLLGDSALYLCASSLRAGLYEQYFGPGTRLTVT.

The V call is TRBV18, the J call TRBJ2-1, with D possibly being TRBD1 (6 bases). This CDR3 has 16 amino acids. CDR1 KGHSH and CDR2 LQKENI come from the germline V gene. The ends were cut back, 0 bases at V and 7 bases at J, with 16 bases in the middle. The CDR3 nucleotides read TGTGCCAGCTCACCACCCGGGCAGGGGTCGGGTAATGAGCAGTTCTTC. It encodes CASSPPGQGSGNEQFF.

The V gene is TRBV7-2, the J gene TRBJ2-2; TRBD2 agrees at 9 bases. The CDR3 runs 15 residues. The ends lost 3 bases at V and 6 bases at J; junction bases unmatched: 5. Looked up from germline, CDR1 is SGHTA and CDR2 is FQGNSA. This CDR3 is CASSLDSGSAGELFF. The CDR3 DNA reads as TGTGCCAGCAGCTTGGATAGCGGGAGTGCCGGGGAGCTGTTTTTT. The full variable domain, in which reference TRBV7-2 and TRBJ2-2 provide the parts outside the CDR3, is GAGVSQSPSNKVTEKGKDVELRCDPISGHTALYWYRQSLGQGLEFLIYFQGNSAPDKSGLPSDRFSAERTGGSVSTLTIQRTQQEDSAVYLCASSLDSGSAGELFFGEGSRLTVL.

V usage is TRBV21-1 and J usage is TRBJ1-6; the table's D gene call, TRBD1, was not cross checked with the DNA. TRBV21-1 is a listed pseudogene. There are 15 residues in the CDR3. CDR3 sequence (DNA): TGTGCCAGCAGCTTGTCAGGCCGAAATAATTCACCCCTCCACTTT. This translates into CASSLSGRNNSPLHF.

The chain employs TRBV7-6 and TRBJ2-7; 10 bases are shared with TRBD2. The CDR3 runs 17 residues. The V segment lost 1 base and the J segment 2 bases; nucleotides outside the gene matches: 8. The germline gives CDR1 SGHVS, CDR2 FNYEAQ. The CDR3 reads CASSLGPSGSSTYEQYF. The CDR3 region has the DNA TGTGCCAGCAGCTTAGGTCCTAGCGGGAGTAGTACCTACGAGCAGTACTTC.